What follows describes a single TCR beta chain. This receptor's antigen is unknown. Within one base of it there is no much larger clone, and no base qualities were kept. The trial excluded patients who had a history of autoimmune disease or who were on systemic immunosuppression. Peripheral blood for TCR sequencing was drawn from every dose cohort at baseline, at cycle 4 day 1 and at cycle 7 day 1. Samples were obtained from an open-label, multicenter, first-in-human phase I dose-escalation trial of ivuxolimab. Adults with locally advanced or metastatic head and neck squamous cell, hepatocellular, melanoma or renal cell carcinoma were enrolled in the trial. CD4+ and CD8+ T cells were sorted separately from peripheral blood before TCR sequencing. Inclusive of the bounding cysteine and phenylalanine, the CDR3 is 16 residues long. CDR3 DNA is the only sequence kept; it has 48 bases, read in frame from the first base. Relative to germline, V is missing 10 bases and J is missing 6 bases, with 19 bases of the junction outside any gene match. Based on the germline V gene, the CDR1 and CDR2 sequences are SGDLS and YYNGEE.

This record belongs to a study of OX40 agonist ivuxolimab in advanced cancers. Describing the broader study: The costimulatory receptor OX40 (CD134) was targeted by ivuxolimab, a fully human IgG2 agonistic monoclonal antibody. Peripheral TCRbeta sequencing was intended to test whether TCR sequence diversity was altered and clonal T-cell expansion was caused by ivuxolimab. In the dose-escalation cohort, about four fifths of patients were male, and the mean age was 60 years with a range of 23 to 79. Partial responses were achieved by three dose-escalation patients, of whom one had hepatocellular carcinoma and two had cutaneous melanoma. Patients were allowed to have had prior anti-PD-1, anti-PD-L1 or anti-CTLA-4 therapy, and around 40% of the dose-escalation patients had previously received checkpoint inhibitors. The paper covers the monotherapy dose-escalation part of the phase I ivuxolimab trial, which included N ≈ 57 patients. Intravenous ivuxolimab was administered to patients every 2 weeks at six dose levels: 0.01, 0.1, 0.3, 1.5, 3 and 10 mg/kg. Among the roughly 52 dose-escalation patients, 19 had hepatocellular carcinoma, 15 melanoma, 9 renal cell carcinoma and 9 head and neck cancer.

The full study reports these points: After ivuxolimab, CD8+ T cells had more expanded clones than CD4+ T cells on average. Low levels of normalized T-cell clonal expansion were also seen in some nonresponding patients. The antigen specificity of the clonally expanded peripheral T cells was not determined. In partial responders in the 0.1-3.0 mg/kg groups, normalized peripheral clonal expansion was found to be among the lowest, especially among CD8+ T cells. At doses of 0.1 to 3.0 mg/kg, clonal expansion of both CD4+ and CD8+ blood T cells was observed from baseline to week 6.

Genomic DNA was extracted from sorted cells for sequencing of the TCRbeta CDR3 region. TCRbeta CDR3 regions were sequenced using the immunoSEQ Assay. Held by TCRdb, this immuneACCESS table contains in-frame sequences only and omits some clones. Under half of the omission traces to an unresolved V gene where checked; the cause of the rest is unknown. Across this sample there are approximately 40,000 clones, with 88% seen only once. The ten largest clones capture roughly 13% of the sample. The input for sequencing was CD4+ or CD8+ T cells sorted from blood, taken in a trial of the OX40 agonist ivuxolimab. This receptor was obtained from an adult with an advanced solid tumor such as melanoma, head and neck, liver or kidney cancer. The V and J genes are TRBV9 and TRBJ2-7, with 10 middle bases fitting TRBD2. In nucleotide form, the sequence is TGTGCCTCCGCCAAGACGGGGCTAGCGGGAGATGGCGAGCAGTACTTC. It translates as CASAKTGLAGDGEQYF.